These 28 T cell receptor beta chains share one sample of origin, sequenced in a study of control samples from healthy donors and cancer patients. Some clones are missing from TCRdb's copy, which holds only in-frame ones; the method was immunoSEQ multiplex PCR. The profile shows 70,000 to 80,000 clones, approximately 90% of them singletons. Specimen: PBMCs. All receptors derive from a woman in her sixties or seventies with head and neck cancer.

Only one count was recorded for this clone. The chain employs TRBV11-2 and TRBJ2-3; 7 bases align to TRBD1. V trimming: 4 bases; J trimming: 1 base; junction bases outside the gene matches: 8. The germline CDR1 and CDR2 sequences are SGHAT and FQNNGV. The CDR3 runs to 16 residues. The CDR3 bases are TGTGCCAGCAGCTGGGTAAACGGACAGGGCACAGATACGCAGTATTTT. It translates to CASSWVNGQGTDTQYF.

The chain joins TRBV21-1 to TRBJ2-7; TRBD2, the table's D call, lacks a check against the DNA. TRBV21-1 is an annotated pseudogene. The CDR3 runs to 18 residues. CDR3 in DNA: TGTGCCAGCAGCAAAGCTTTCCCATGTTTAGGCGGAAGATACGAGCAGTACTTC. Translated: CASSKAFPCLGGRYEQYF.

Only a few counts were recorded for this clone. This chain connects TRBV2 to TRBJ1-2, with D maybe TRBD1 (6 bases). This CDR3 is 15 amino acids long. The germline V and J ends were trimmed by 5 bases and 2 bases, with 15 bases remaining between them. The germline V gene has CDR1 SNHLY and CDR2 FYNNEI. The CDR3 loop is CASSLNREINYGYTF. The CDR3 nucleotides read TGTGCCAGCAGTTTAAACAGGGAAATAAACTATGGCTACACCTTC.

This chain connects TRBV4-1 to TRBJ2-1, with 11 bases aligning to TRBD2. From germline, CDR1 is MGHRA and CDR2 YSYEKL. Trimming took 1 base from V and 5 from J; bases not matched to a gene: 10. This CDR3 has 18 amino acids. The CDR3 region is CASSQGLAGGRKNNEQFF. Here the CDR3 DNA reads TGCGCCAGCAGCCAAGGGCTAGCGGGAGGCCGTAAGAACAATGAGCAGTTCTTC.

This clone was observed a handful of times. The chain joins TRBV27 to TRBJ2-1; TRBD2 matches 9 bases. The V and J ends lost 2 bases and 7 bases, in that order; junction bases with no gene match: 15. This CDR3 has 18 amino acids. The germline CDR1 and CDR2 sequences are MNHEY and SMNVEV (reference sequence). The CDR3 spells CASSLPTITSGFVNEQFF. The CDR3 nucleotides are TGTGCCAGCAGTTTACCAACCATAACTAGCGGGTTTGTAAATGAGCAGTTCTTC.

The rearrangement joins TRBV7-9 to TRBJ1-1; D is uncertain. Trimming stripped 0 bases from V and 3 bases from J, with 20 bases between. Per germline, CDR1 SEHNR and CDR2 FQNEAQ (reference sequence). The CDR3 is 18 residues long. CDR3 sequence (DNA): TGTGCCAGCAGCTTAGCACTTTCCAGCCTGGGGAGGGACACTGAAGCTTTCTTT. Protein product: CASSLALSSLGRDTEAFF.

The rearrangement uses TRBV30 and TRBJ1-5, with no clear D. The CDR3 contains 13 residues. Germline V lookup: CDR1 GTSNPN, CDR2 SVGIG (reference sequence). V lost 4 bases, J lost 0 bases, and 7 bases lay in between. CDR3 protein: CAWTVDSNQPQHF. The CDR3 nucleotides are TGTGCCTGGACAGTCGATAGCAATCAGCCCCAGCATTTT.

The genes are TRBV18 and TRBJ1-5; 7 nucleotides align to TRBD1. From germline, CDR1 is KGHSH and CDR2 LQKENI. This CDR3 spans 14 amino acids. Losses at the gene ends were 5 bases for V and 7 bases for J; bases not matched to a gene: 8. CDR3 in amino acids: CASSETGLGQPQHF. CDR3 DNA sequence: TGTGCCAGCTCAGAGACAGGGTTAGGGCAGCCCCAGCATTTT. Variable domain in full (rest from reference TRBV18 and TRBJ1-5): NAGVMQNPRHLVRRRGQEARLRCSPMKGHSHVYWYRQLPEEGLKFMVYLQKENIIDESGMPKERFSAEFPKEGPSILRIQQVVRGDSAAYFCASSETGLGQPQHFGDGTRLSIL.

The table lists this clone with a count of one. The chain uses TRBV27 and TRBJ2-2; no reliable D call. The CDR3 consists of 14 residues. With 6 bases removed from V and 6 bases from J, the gap between germline ends came to 14 bases. Germline V gene sequence: CDR1 MNHEY, CDR2 SMNVEV (reference sequence). The CDR3: CASSETFSSGELFF. In DNA form, the CDR3 reads TGTGCCAGCAGCGAAACTTTTTCGTCCGGGGAGCTGTTTTTT.

A note on this clone: Its ends do not fully match the called genes, so a read error is possible. The chain employs TRBV11-3 and TRBJ2-7; TRBD1 matches at 9 bases. The CDR3 spans 15 residues. CDR1 SGHNT and CDR2 YENEEA come from the germline V gene. CDR3 residues: CASSRGQGSSHEQYF. The CDR3 DNA reads TGTGCCAGCAGCCGCGGACAGGGGTCCTCCCACGAGCAGTACTTC. The full variable domain, completed using reference TRBV11-3 and TRBJ2-7, is EAGVVQSPRYKIIEKKQPVAFWCNPISGHNTLYWYLQNLGQGPELLIRYENEEAVDDSQLPKDRFSAERLKGVDSTLKIQPAELGDSAVYLCASSRGQGSSHEQYFGPGTRLTVT.

The V and J genes are TRBV11-2 and TRBJ2-1; a weak D match, TRBD2 (6 bases). Germline V gene data show CDR1 as SGHAT and CDR2 as FQNNGV. There are 14 residues in the CDR3. The V end lost 2 bases, the J end lost 8 bases, and 13 bases lay between the germline ends. DNA for the CDR3: TGTGCCAGCAGCTTATTAGGACGGGAGCATGAGCAGTTCTTC. This encodes CASSLLGREHEQFF.

This clone was seen just once. This sequence joins TRBV28 and TRBJ1-2; a possible D gene is TRBD1 (6 bases). Germline V lookup: CDR1 MDHEN, CDR2 SYDVKM. The CDR3 length is 13 residues. The germline V and J ends were trimmed by 4 bases and 4 bases, with 10 bases remaining between them. The CDR3, as DNA: TGTGCCAGCAGTTCGGGGGCCTTCTATGGCTACACCTTC. Translation: CASSSGAFYGYTF.

The J gene is TRBJ1-2, the V gene TRBV20-1, with a weak D call TRBD1 (5 bases). CDR1 and CDR2 from the germline V gene are DFQATT and SNEGSKA (reference sequence). Deletions cut 6 bases from V and 7 bases from J, with 12 bases between. This CDR3 spans 11 amino acids. The CDR3 spells CSARSGLGYTF. In DNA form, the CDR3 reads TGCAGTGCCAGATCAGGGCTTGGCTACACCTTC.

The chain combines TRBV11-2 with TRBJ2-5; D unresolved. This CDR3 comprises 12 residues. The germline V gene has CDR1 SGHAT and CDR2 FQNNGV. V was cut by 1 base and J by 5 bases, with 5 bases left in between. CDR3 DNA: TGTGCCAGCAGCTTAGGGCGGGAGACCCAGTACTTC. Amino acid sequence: CASSLGRETQYF.

This clone was counted only a few times. The chain employs TRBV4-1 and TRBJ2-7; maybe TRBD2 (6 bases). Germline V gene data show CDR1 as MGHRA and CDR2 as YSYEKL. V lost 4 bases to trimming and J lost 6 bases, with 16 bases between them. The CDR3 has 14 amino acids. CDR3 residues: CASSRLVPEREQYF. The CDR3 bases are TGCGCCAGCAGCCGACTAGTCCCTGAGCGCGAGCAGTACTTC.

The chain uses TRBV7-2 and TRBJ2-3; 9 nucleotides line up with TRBD2. The CDR3 is 14 amino acids. Per germline, CDR1 SGHTA and CDR2 FQGNSA. Trimming at V came to 2 bases and at J to 3 bases, leaving 0 bases not matched to a gene. The CDR3 coding sequence is TGTGCCAGCAGCTTAACTAGCGGGACAGATACGCAGTATTTT. This encodes CASSLTSGTDTQYF.

The V and J genes are TRBV4-3 and TRBJ2-7, with TRBD1 matching 7 bases. Germline CDR1 is LGHNA and CDR2 is YSLEER. CDR3 length: 15 residues. Trimming removed 3 bases from V and 4 bases from J; junction bases left unmatched: 9. The CDR3 spells CASSQLPGTEYEQYF. The CDR3 coding sequence is TGCGCCAGCAGCCAGCTCCCCGGGACAGAGTACGAGCAGTACTTC.

This clone appeared a single time. This sequence joins TRBV7-2 and TRBJ2-1; D is uncertain. Germline-derived CDR1 and CDR2 are SGHTA and FQGNSA. This CDR3 is 12 amino acids long. Trimming removed 1 base from V and 9 bases from J, with 7 bases in between. CDR3 sequence reads: CASSLVWGEQFF. Written as DNA, the CDR3 is TGTGCCAGCAGCTTAGTCTGGGGTGAGCAGTTCTTC.

This chain links TRBV6-2 or TRBV6-3 with TRBJ2-6; the D is unclear. V shed 6 bases and J shed 2 bases, with 8 bases lying between them. Germline V gives CDR1 MNHEY, CDR2 SVGEGT. This CDR3 comprises 14 residues. The CDR3 sequence: CASSQVTGANVLTF. CDR3 bases: TGTGCCAGCAGCCAGGTTACTGGGGCCAACGTCCTGACTTTC.

Worth noting for this clone: At one end, the junction sequence differs from germline, possibly due to a read error. As DNA, the CDR3 is TGTGCCAGCAGCTTAGTCCCGGGCAATGGGCAGTTCTTC. Its protein is CASSLVPGNGQFF. V usage is TRBV11-2 and J usage is TRBJ2-1; D is unclear. Looked up from germline, CDR1 is SGHAT and CDR2 is FQNNGV. The CDR3 totals 13 residues. Drawing the rest from reference TRBV11-2 and TRBJ2-1, the complete variable domain is EAGVAQSPRYKIIEKRQSVAFWCNPISGHATLYWYQQILGQGPKLLIQFQNNGVVDDSQLPKDRFSAERLKGVDSTLKIQPAKLEDSAVYLCASSLVPGNGQFFGPGTRLTVL.

A single count supports this clone. This chain links TRBV19 with TRBJ1-5; the D gene is possibly TRBD1 (6 bases). Looked up from germline, CDR1 is LNHDA and CDR2 is SQIVND (reference sequence). V dropped 6 bases and J dropped 5 bases, with 20 bases sitting between them. The CDR3 spans 16 residues. The CDR3 DNA is TGTGCCAGTAGAGAACAGACAGGCATCATCTATCAGCCCCAGCATTTT. Protein: CASREQTGIIYQPQHF. Variable domain in full (rest from reference TRBV19 and TRBJ1-5): DGGITQSPKYLFRKEGQNVTLSCEQNLNHDAMYWYRQDPGQGLRLIYYSQIVNDFQKGDIAEGYSVSREKKESFPLTVTSAQKNPTAFYLCASREQTGIIYQPQHFGDGTRLSIL.

The chain couples TRBV5-5 to TRBJ2-2; 8 nucleotides align to TRBD1. This CDR3 spans 14 amino acids. The ends lost 5 bases at V and 7 bases at J; junction bases unmatched: 7. CDR1 SGHKS and CDR2 YYEKEE come from the germline V gene (reference sequence). As DNA, the CDR3 is TGTGCCAGCAGGCAGGGGGCACGAGGCGGGGAGCTGTTTTTT. Encoded protein: CASRQGARGGELFF. Full variable domain (missing parts from reference TRBV5-5 and TRBJ2-2): DAGVTQSPTHLIKTRGQQVTLRCSPISGHKSVSWYQQVLGQGPQFIFQYYEKEERGRGNFPDRFSARQFPNYSSELNVNALLLGDSALYLCASRQGARGGELFFGEGSRLTVL.

The V call is TRBV20-1, the J call TRBJ2-7; 9 nucleotides align to TRBD1. The ends lost 3 bases at V and 7 bases at J; junction bases unmatched: 7. In germline, CDR1 is DFQATT, CDR2 SNEGSKA (reference sequence). The CDR3 loop spans 13 amino acids. The CDR3 DNA reads TGCAGTGCTAGTTACAGGGGGCTAGAAGAGCAGTACTTC. Translation: CSASYRGLEEQYF.

The genes are TRBV6-5 and TRBJ1-1; D may be TRBD1 (6 bases). Trimming shortened V by 6 bases and J by 1 base, and 12 bases separated the two germline ends. The germline CDR1 and CDR2 sequences are MNHEY and SVGAGI. The CDR3 extends over 14 amino acids. The CDR3 region has the DNA TGTGCCAGCAGCAGGACAGCGACGAACACTGAAGCTTTCTTT. This encodes CASSRTATNTEAFF.

V and J are TRBV4-2 and TRBJ1-2, with no clear D. V gave up 1 base and J gave up 6 bases, with 18 bases separating them. The CDR3 spans 16 residues. CDR1 LGHNA and CDR2 YNFKEQ come from the germline V gene. Here the CDR3 reads CASSQGGYRASDGYTF. CDR3 sequence (DNA): TGTGCCAGCAGCCAAGGAGGATATAGGGCCTCGGATGGCTACACCTTC.

V is TRBV5-6 and J is TRBJ2-1; 8 bases map to TRBD2. Germline values: CDR1 SGHDT, CDR2 YYEEEE. The CDR3 consists of 14 residues. V trimming: 3 bases; J trimming: 7 bases; junction bases outside the gene matches: 6. CDR3 nucleotides: TGTGCCAGCAGCTCCCGGACTAGCCTGAATGAGCAGTTCTTC. Translation: CASSSRTSLNEQFF.

The chain's CDR3 is CASTLPLRGRGLAGNTDTQYF. CDR3 coding DNA: TGCGCCAGCACCCTCCCTCTTCGGGGTCGCGGACTGGCAGGAAACACAGATACGCAGTATTTT. This rearrangement joins TRBV5-1 to TRBJ2-3, with a tentative D call TRBD2 (5 bases). Per the germline V gene, CDR1 is SGHRS and CDR2 is YFSETQ. Between the trimmed V and J ends, which lost 6 bases and 2 bases, there was a span of 34 bases. The CDR3 consists of 21 residues.

This chain links TRBV6-1 with TRBJ2-7, with D unresolved. The CDR3 covers 13 residues. V lost 2 bases and J 2 bases, leaving 7 bases between the germline ends. Germline V gene sequence: CDR1 MNHNS, CDR2 SASEGT. Here the CDR3 reads CASSEIGPYEQYF. The CDR3 coding sequence is TGTGCCAGCAGTGAAATCGGCCCCTACGAGCAGTACTTC.